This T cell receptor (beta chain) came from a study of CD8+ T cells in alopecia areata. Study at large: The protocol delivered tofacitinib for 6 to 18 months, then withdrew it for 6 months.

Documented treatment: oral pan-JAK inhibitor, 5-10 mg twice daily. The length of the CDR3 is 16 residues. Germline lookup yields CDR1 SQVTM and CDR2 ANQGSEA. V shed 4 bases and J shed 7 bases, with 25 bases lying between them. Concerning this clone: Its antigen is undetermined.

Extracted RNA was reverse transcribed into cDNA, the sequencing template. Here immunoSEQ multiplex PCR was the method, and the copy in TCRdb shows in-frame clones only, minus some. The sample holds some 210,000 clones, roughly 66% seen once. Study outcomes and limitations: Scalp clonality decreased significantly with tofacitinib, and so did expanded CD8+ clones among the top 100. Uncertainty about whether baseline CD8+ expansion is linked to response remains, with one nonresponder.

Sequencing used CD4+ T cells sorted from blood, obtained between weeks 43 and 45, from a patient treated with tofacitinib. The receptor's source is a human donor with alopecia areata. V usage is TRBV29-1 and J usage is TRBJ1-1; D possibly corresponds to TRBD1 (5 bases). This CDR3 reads CSVAGVSTPPASEAFF. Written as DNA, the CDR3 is TGCAGCGTTGCGGGGGTCAGCACACCCCCAGCGAGTGAAGCTTTCTTT.